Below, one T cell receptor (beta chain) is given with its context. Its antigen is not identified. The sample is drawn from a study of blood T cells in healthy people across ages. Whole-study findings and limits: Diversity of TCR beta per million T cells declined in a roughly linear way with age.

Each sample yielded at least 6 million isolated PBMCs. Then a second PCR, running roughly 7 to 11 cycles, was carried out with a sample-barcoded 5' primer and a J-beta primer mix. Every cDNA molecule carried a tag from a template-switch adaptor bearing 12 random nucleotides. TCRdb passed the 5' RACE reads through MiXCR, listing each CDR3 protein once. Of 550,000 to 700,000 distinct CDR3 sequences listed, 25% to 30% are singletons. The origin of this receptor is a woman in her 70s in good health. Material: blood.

The CDR3 sequence is CASSYSTGTSAEAFF. As DNA, the CDR3 is TGTGCCAGCAGTTACTCGACAGGGACGAGCGCTGAAGCTTTCTTT. The chain carries TRBV6-5 and TRBJ1-1; 7 bases map to TRBD1. The length of the CDR3 is 15 residues. The germline V gene has CDR1 MNHEY and CDR2 SVGAGI. The V and J ends lost 0 bases and 6 bases, in that order; junction bases with no gene match: 7.